This T cell receptor (beta chain) came from a study of neurological immune-mediated disorders (dated by TCRdb to 2018 to 2020). Regarding the research as a whole: Among the roughly 34 multiple sclerosis patients, relapsing-remitting MS was present in some 31 and secondary progressive MS was present in 3. Peripheral blood TCR-beta repertoires from HTLV-I-associated myelopathy (HAM/TSP) patients, multiple sclerosis patients and healthy controls were compared by UMI-based sequencing. Longitudinal samples, technical triplicates and paired sorted CD4+ and CD8+ T-cell subsets, alongside PBMC samples, were included among the 106 TCR-beta libraries. The cohort included approximately 68 subjects: approximately 15 with HAM/TSP, about 34 with multiple sclerosis, and roughly 20 healthy controls. Overall study outcomes, separate from this receptor: Expanded clones from different subjects shared no identical CDR3 amino acid sequences, which suggests that TCR-beta repertoires were private in all groups. TCR clonal expansion was greatest in HAM/TSP patients and smallest in MS patients, who ranked below even healthy controls. The MS cluster showed no association with clinical or MRI features, and the authors stated that larger cohorts are needed. In phylogenetic analysis, the repertoires of 18 of 34 MS patients grouped into a cluster of related CDR3 sequences, which suggests a possible signature at the repertoire level.

This clonotype was detected many times. Its antigen has not been determined. It has no much larger one-base neighbor in the sample; base qualities were not kept. V loses 6 bases of germline sequence and J loses 7 bases, and the interval between the two ends is 13 bases. The CDR3 runs 13 residues from the cysteine to the phenylalanine. This entry keeps only the CDR3 DNA: 39 bases, framed from base 1. For the unsorted PBMC libraries, 2 million PBMCs were stored in RNAlater at -80 degrees C until RNA extraction and were used to generate the libraries. The multiple sclerosis patients were enrolled in a US clinical protocol that evaluated disease progression with magnetic resonance imaging. Peripheral blood was subjected to Ficoll-Hypaque density gradient centrifugation to isolate PBMCs, which were then cryopreserved in liquid nitrogen. cDNA was synthesized by template-switch 5'RACE using a primer carrying a 10-nucleotide random unique molecular identifier by which each TCR transcript was tagged. Over 180 million TCR-beta sequences, covering 15-18 subjects, were produced in each sequencing run. Total RNA was extracted with the RNeasy kit. The KAPA Real-time Library Amplification kit was used to amplify TCR-beta VDJ regions with primers targeting the TCR constant region and the 5'RACE anchor. Sample indexes and Illumina adaptors were added in a first PCR, after which library yield was increased in a second PCR. After Ampure bead purification, the roughly 650 bp TCR product was size-selected on a 2% E-gel SizeSelection system. Library quality was checked on a Bioanalyzer, concentration was measured with Qubit, and libraries were quantified with the Kapa Library Quantification kit before pooling. Paired-end 2 x 150 bp sequencing of the libraries was performed on an Illumina HiSeq 2500. To increase sequence diversity, about 25-31% phiX was spiked into each library pool. In the source study's methods: The quality-filtered reads were processed with the UMI-based MiGEC pipeline, whose error correction step removed more than 80% of the raw TCR sequences. IMGT germline references were used for aligning VDJ genes, and each clonotype was defined as a unique CDR3 amino acid sequence together with its V-J genes. Clonal expansion, Shannon diversity and CDR3 relatedness were evaluated with VDJtools (CalcPairwiseDistances, ClusterSamples), while phylogenetic trees were built in CLCbio workbench. Using coefficient-of-variation modelling across technical triplicates, the study counted a clone as expanded if it had at least 8 unique UMIs. TCRdb handled the public reads itself, with Q25 trimming in fastp and clone calling in MiXCR, and kept productive beta chains. Every distinct CDR3 protein forms one entry, paired with its most common genes and DNA. TCRdb, rather than the study authors, made the V and J calls. Counted in this sample were about 120,000 distinct CDR3 sequences; roughly 3.2% of them appeared once. Around 1.4% of the sample is held by the ten biggest clonotypes.

Sequencing was performed on PBMCs. The TCR originated in a woman in her twenties or thirties with multiple sclerosis. The chain was built from TRBV12-3 or TRBV12-4 and TRBJ1-5; D gene: possibly TRBD1, on 6 matching bases. The base sequence is TGTGCCAGCAGGATGGGGGCGGCCCAGCCCCAGCATTTT. The translation is CASRMGAAQPQHF.